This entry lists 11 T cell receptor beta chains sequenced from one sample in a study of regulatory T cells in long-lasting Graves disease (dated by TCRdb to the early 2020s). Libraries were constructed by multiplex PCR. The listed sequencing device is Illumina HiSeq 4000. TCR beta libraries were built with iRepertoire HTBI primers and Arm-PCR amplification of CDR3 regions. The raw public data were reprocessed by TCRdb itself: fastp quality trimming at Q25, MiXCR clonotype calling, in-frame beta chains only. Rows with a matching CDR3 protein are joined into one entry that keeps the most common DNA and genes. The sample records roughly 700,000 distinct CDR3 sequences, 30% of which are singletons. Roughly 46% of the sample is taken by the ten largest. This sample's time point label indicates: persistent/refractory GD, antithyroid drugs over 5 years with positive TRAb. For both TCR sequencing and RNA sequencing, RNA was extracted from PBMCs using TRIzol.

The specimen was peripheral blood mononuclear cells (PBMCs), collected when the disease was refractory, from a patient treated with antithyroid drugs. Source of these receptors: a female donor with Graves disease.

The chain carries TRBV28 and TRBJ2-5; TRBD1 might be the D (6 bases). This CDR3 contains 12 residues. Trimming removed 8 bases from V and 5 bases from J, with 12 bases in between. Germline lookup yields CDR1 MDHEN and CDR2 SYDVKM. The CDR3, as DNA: TGTGCCAGCGAAGGGGGTAGGGAGACCCAGTACTTC. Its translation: CASEGGRETQYF.

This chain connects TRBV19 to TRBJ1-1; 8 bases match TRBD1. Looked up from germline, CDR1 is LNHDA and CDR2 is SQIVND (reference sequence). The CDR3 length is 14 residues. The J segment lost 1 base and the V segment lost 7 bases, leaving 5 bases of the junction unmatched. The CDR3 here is CASKLDRGNTEAFF. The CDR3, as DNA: TGTGCCAGTAAACTTGACAGGGGGAACACTGAAGCTTTCTTT.

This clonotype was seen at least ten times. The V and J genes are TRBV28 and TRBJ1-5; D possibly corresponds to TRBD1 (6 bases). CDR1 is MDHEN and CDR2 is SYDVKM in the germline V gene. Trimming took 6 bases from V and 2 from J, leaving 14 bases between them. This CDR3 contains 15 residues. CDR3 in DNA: TGTGCCAGCAGGGGGGGCGGCGGGGGCAATCAGCCCCAGCATTTT. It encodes CASRGGGGGNQPQHF.

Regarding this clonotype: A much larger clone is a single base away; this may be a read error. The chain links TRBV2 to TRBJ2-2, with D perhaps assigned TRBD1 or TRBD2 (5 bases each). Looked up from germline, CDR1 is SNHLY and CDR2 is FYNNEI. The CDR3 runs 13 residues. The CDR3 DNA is TGTGCCAGCAGTGAAATCTGGGACGGGGAGCTGCTTTTT. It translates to CASSEIWDGELLF. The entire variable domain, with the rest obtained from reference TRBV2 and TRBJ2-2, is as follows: EPEVTQTPSHQVTQMGQEVILRCVPISNHLYFYWYRQILGQKVEFLVSFYNNEISEKSEIFDDQFSVERPDGSNFTLKIRSTKLEDSAMYFCASSEIWDGELLFGEGSRLTVL.

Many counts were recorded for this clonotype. The CDR3 reads CASSLDHYGYTF. Written as DNA, the CDR3 is TGTGCCAGCAGCTTAGACCACTATGGCTACACCTTC. This sequence joins TRBV11-2 and TRBJ1-2; D is unclear. With 0 bases removed from V and 3 bases from J, the gap between germline ends came to 2 bases. The CDR3 is 12 amino acids. Germline values: CDR1 SGHAT, CDR2 FQNNGV.

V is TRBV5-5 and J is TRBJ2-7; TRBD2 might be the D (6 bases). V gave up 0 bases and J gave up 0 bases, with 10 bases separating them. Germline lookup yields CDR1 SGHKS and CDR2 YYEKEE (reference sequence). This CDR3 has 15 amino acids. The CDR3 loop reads CASSLAPGDSYEQYF. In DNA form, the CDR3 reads TGTGCCAGCAGCTTGGCCCCGGGAGACTCCTACGAGCAGTACTTC.

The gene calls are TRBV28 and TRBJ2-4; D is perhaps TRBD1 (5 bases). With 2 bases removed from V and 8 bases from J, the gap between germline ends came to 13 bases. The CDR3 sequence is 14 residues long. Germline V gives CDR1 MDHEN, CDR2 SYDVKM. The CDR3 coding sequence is TGTGCCAGCAGTTTAATAGGTATAGGGGACATTCAGTACTTC. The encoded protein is CASSLIGIGDIQYF.

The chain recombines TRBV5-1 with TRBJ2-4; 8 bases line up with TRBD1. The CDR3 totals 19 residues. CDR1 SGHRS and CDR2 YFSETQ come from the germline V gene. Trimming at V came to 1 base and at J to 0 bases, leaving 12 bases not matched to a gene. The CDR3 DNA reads TGCGCCAGCAGCTTGTGGGCAGGGGGCACACTTGGAGCCAAAAACATTCAGTACTTC. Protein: CASSLWAGGTLGAKNIQYF. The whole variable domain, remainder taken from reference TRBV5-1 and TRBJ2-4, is KAGVTQTPRYLIKTRGQQVTLSCSPISGHRSVSWYQQTPGQGLQFLFEYFSETQRNKGNFPGRFSGRQFSNSRSEMNVSTLELGDSALYLCASSLWAGGTLGAKNIQYFGAGTRLSVL.

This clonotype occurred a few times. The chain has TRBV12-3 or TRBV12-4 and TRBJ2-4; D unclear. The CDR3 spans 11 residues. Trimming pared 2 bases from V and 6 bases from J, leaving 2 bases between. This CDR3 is CASSLRNIQYF. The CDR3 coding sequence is TGTGCCAGCAGTTTAAGAAACATTCAGTACTTC.

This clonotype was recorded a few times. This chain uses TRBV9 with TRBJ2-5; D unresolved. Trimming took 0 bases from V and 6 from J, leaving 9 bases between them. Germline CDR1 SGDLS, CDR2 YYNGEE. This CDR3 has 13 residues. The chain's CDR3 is CASSVEGYQTQYF. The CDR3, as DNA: TGTGCCAGCAGCGTAGAAGGGTATCAGACCCAGTACTTC.

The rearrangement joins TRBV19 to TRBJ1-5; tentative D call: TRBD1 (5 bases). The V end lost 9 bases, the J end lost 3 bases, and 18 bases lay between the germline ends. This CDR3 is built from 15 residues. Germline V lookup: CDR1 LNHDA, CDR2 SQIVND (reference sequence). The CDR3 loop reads CASDPGRWVNQPQHF. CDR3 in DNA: TGTGCCAGCGACCCAGGGAGGTGGGTCAATCAGCCCCAGCATTTT.